One and the same sample provided the 18 T cell receptor beta chains below, sequenced in a study of cytomegalovirus exposure and HLA in healthy donors. A multiplex PCR was run with 60 Vbeta primers and 13 Jbeta primers. This table comes from immunoSEQ multiplex PCR, and its TCRdb copy is limited to in-frame clones, with some not included. The profile covers some 110,000 clones, with around three quarters appearing a single time and 2.5% to 3.5% taken by the ten largest. The specimen sequenced was PBMCs. The receptors come from a woman under 30 in good health and CMV-seropositive.

The V call is TRBV2, the J call TRBJ2-5; 12 bases fit TRBD2. CDR3 length equals 15 residues. The germline gives CDR1 SNHLY, CDR2 FYNNEI. The J segment lost 0 bases and the V segment lost 4 bases, leaving 0 bases of the junction unmatched. DNA for the CDR3: TGTGCCAGCAGTGGACTAGCGGGAGACCAAGAGACCCAGTACTTC. This encodes CASSGLAGDQETQYF. The full variable domain, completed using reference TRBV2 and TRBJ2-5, is EPEVTQTPSHQVTQMGQEVILRCVPISNHLYFYWYRQILGQKVEFLVSFYNNEISEKSEIFDDQFSVERPDGSNFTLKIRSTKLEDSAMYFCASSGLAGDQETQYFGPGTRLLVL.

The chain links TRBV5-4 to TRBJ2-7, with a tentative D call TRBD2 (6 bases). The V end lost 3 bases, the J end lost 3 bases, and 10 bases lay between the germline ends. Germline V gene sequence: CDR1 SGHNT, CDR2 YYREEE (reference sequence). This CDR3 is built from 13 residues. CDR3 bases: TGTGCCAGCAGCTCGCTAGCGTACTACGAGCAGTACTTC. This codes for CASSSLAYYEQYF.

The chain carries TRBV18 and TRBJ2-3, with D perhaps TRBD1 (6 bases). CDR3 length: 15 residues. V shed 0 bases and J shed 9 bases, with 16 bases lying between them. Germline V gene sequence: CDR1 KGHSH, CDR2 LQKENI. The CDR3 sequence: CASSPPGAGVWTQYF. The CDR3 DNA sequence: TGTGCCAGCTCACCACCGGGGGCAGGGGTCTGGACGCAGTATTTT.

The chain couples TRBV6-6 to TRBJ1-2; D ambiguous. The CDR3 has 13 residues. Germline CDR1 reads MNHNY; CDR2 reads SVGAGI (reference sequence). Trimming left V 6 bases short and J 3 bases short, with 11 bases between. CDR3 nucleotides: TGTGCCAGCAGCCCCAGACAAGACTATGGCTACACCTTC. Translated: CASSPRQDYGYTF.

This clone was detected a few times. The J gene is TRBJ1-3, the V gene TRBV5-1, with 7 bases identical to TRBD1. J gave up 2 bases and V 5 bases, and 10 bases lay outside the gene matches. From germline, CDR1 is SGHRS and CDR2 YFSETQ. The CDR3 spans 16 residues. CDR3 nucleotide sequence: TGCGCCAGCAGAAAGGGGGCGCAGATGGCTGGAAACACCATATATTTT. Residues: CASRKGAQMAGNTIYF. The variable domain in full, with the rest retrieved from reference TRBV5-1 and TRBJ1-3, is KAGVTQTPRYLIKTRGQQVTLSCSPISGHRSVSWYQQTPGQGLQFLFEYFSETQRNKGNFPGRFSGRQFSNSRSEMNVSTLELGDSALYLCASRKGAQMAGNTIYFGEGSWLTVV.

This chain uses TRBV15 with TRBJ2-1; possibly TRBD2 for D (6 bases). V shed 0 bases and J shed 9 bases, with 18 bases lying between them. The germline V gene encodes CDR1 LNHNV and CDR2 YYDKDF (reference sequence). This CDR3 has 16 residues. CDR3 in DNA: TGTGCCACCAGCAGAGATTTGGCTTGGGGAGGAGGTGAGCAGTTCTTC. Amino acid sequence: CATSRDLAWGGGEQFF. Looking up the rest from reference TRBV15 and TRBJ2-1 gives the full variable domain: DAMVIQNPRYQVTQFGKPVTLSCSQTLNHNVMYWYQQKSSQAPKLLFHYYDKDFNNEADTPDNFQSRRPNTSFCFLDIRSPGLGDTAMYLCATSRDLAWGGGEQFFGPGTRLTVL.

This sequence joins TRBV10-1 and TRBJ2-3, with D unclear. The CDR3 is made up of 10 amino acids. Germline V lookup: CDR1 WNHNN, CDR2 SYGVQD (reference sequence). V lost 11 bases to trimming and J lost 2 bases, with 5 bases between them. In nucleotides, the CDR3 is TGCGCCTTCCACACAGATACGCAGTATTTT. Translating it yields CAFHTDTQYF.

This clone was seen a handful of times. This rearrangement joins TRBV28 to TRBJ2-5, with D perhaps TRBD2 (6 bases). CDR3 size: 13 residues. Per the germline V gene, CDR1 is MDHEN and CDR2 is SYDVKM. V lost 4 bases and J lost 1, with 7 bases in between. The CDR3 protein is CASSSTSQETQYF. The DNA for the CDR3 is TGTGCCAGCAGTTCGACTAGCCAAGAGACCCAGTACTTC.

The rearrangement joins TRBV21-1 to TRBJ1-1; the table calls TRBD1, which could not be checked here. TRBV21-1 is a recognized pseudogene. The CDR3 has 16 amino acids. CDR3 residues: CASSTVTAHENTEAFF. In nucleotides, the CDR3 is TGTGCCAGCAGCACTGTGACAGCGCACGAGAACACTGAAGCTTTCTTT.

The sample holds one count of this clone. This sequence joins TRBV19 and TRBJ2-3; tentative D call: TRBD2 (6 bases). CDR1 is LNHDA, CDR2 SQIVND, per germline (reference sequence). CDR3 length: 13 residues. Trimming removed 6 bases at V and 8 bases at J, with 15 bases between. CDR3 amino acids: CASRPDGRGTQYF. Here the CDR3 DNA reads TGTGCCAGTAGACCAGACGGGAGAGGTACGCAGTATTTT.

The chain uses TRBV14 and TRBJ1-3; D is unclear. V gave up 1 base and J gave up 0 bases, with 7 bases separating them. The CDR3 is 15 residues long. CDR1 is SGHDN, CDR2 FVKESK, per germline. The CDR3 protein is CASSQVSGSGNTIYF. For the CDR3, the DNA is TGTGCCAGCAGCCAAGTTTCAGGCTCTGGAAACACCATATATTTT.

This clone has just a few counts. This rearrangement joins TRBV7-2 to TRBJ2-5; D possibly corresponds to TRBD2 (5 bases). V lost 5 bases, J lost 5 bases, and 15 bases lay in between. Germline V gene data show CDR1 as SGHTA and CDR2 as FQGNSA. The CDR3 runs 14 residues. Here the CDR3 reads CASSPGLGEETQYF. As DNA, the CDR3 is TGTGCCAGCAGCCCAGGCCTTGGGGAGGAGACCCAGTACTTC.

With regard to this clone: The germline gene is not matched at one end of the junction; a read error may be the cause. For the CDR3, the DNA is TGCGTCAGCAGCGCCAACCCAACTAGCCCCTCTACTTACGAGCAGTACTTC. Its protein is CVSSANPTSPSTYEQYF. This sequence joins TRBV5-1 and TRBJ2-7, with D tentatively TRBD2 (6 bases). This CDR3 spans 17 amino acids. Germline V lookup: CDR1 SGHRS, CDR2 YFSETQ.

The genes are TRBV7-9 and TRBJ1-1, with 8 bases aligning to TRBD1. Germline V gene lookup returns CDR1 SEHNR and CDR2 FQNEAQ (reference sequence). The V gene end was trimmed by 5 bases and the J gene end by 0 bases; junction bases not matched to a gene: 2. CDR3 length: 14 amino acids. CDR3 in DNA: TGTGCCAGCAGCAGGGACAGGCTGAACACTGAAGCTTTCTTT. Encoded protein: CASSRDRLNTEAFF. The variable domain in full, completed from reference TRBV7-9 and TRBJ1-1, reads DTGVSQNPRHKITKRGQNVTFRCDPISEHNRLYWYRQTLGQGPEFLTYFQNEAQLEKSRLLSDRFSAERPKGSFSTLEIQRTEQGDSAMYLCASSRDRLNTEAFFGQGTRLTVV.

The sample holds one count of this clone. This CDR3 is CASRGLAGDTQYF. The CDR3 DNA reads TGTGCCAGCCGTGGTCTAGCGGGGGATACGCAGTATTTT. The chain recombines TRBV6-5 with TRBJ2-3, with 9 bases fitting TRBD2. CDR1 MNHEY and CDR2 SVGAGI come from the germline V gene. The junction had 6 bases not matched to a gene; V was cut back by 8 bases and J by 6 bases. The CDR3 length is 13 residues.

A word on this clone: Other nucleotide sequences in the sample specify the same CDR3. V and J are TRBV6-5 and TRBJ2-1; 8 bases match TRBD2. The germline gives CDR1 MNHEY, CDR2 SVGAGI. Losses at the gene ends were 6 bases for V and 0 bases for J; bases not matched to a gene: 4. This CDR3 is 15 amino acids long. DNA of the CDR3: TGTGCCAGCAGCCCCAGCGGGAGCTCCTACAATGAGCAGTTCTTC. Translation gives CASSPSGSSYNEQFF.

CDR3 sequence reads: CASSIRTGVNEQYF. CDR3 DNA sequence: TGTGCCAGTAGTATTAGGACAGGGGTGAACGAGCAGTACTTC. The chain combines TRBV19 with TRBJ2-7; TRBD1 matches at 9 bases. V trimming: 3 bases; J trimming: 5 bases; junction bases outside the gene matches: 5. CDR3 length: 14 amino acids. The germline gives CDR1 LNHDA, CDR2 SQIVND (reference sequence). The full variable domain, completed using reference TRBV19 and TRBJ2-7, is DGGITQSPKYLFRKEGQNVTLSCEQNLNHDAMYWYRQDPGQGLRLIYYSQIVNDFQKGDIAEGYSVSREKKESFPLTVTSAQKNPTAFYLCASSIRTGVNEQYFGPGTRLTVT.

The chain couples TRBV9 to TRBJ2-1; 16 positions match TRBD2. Germline loops: CDR1 SGDLS, CDR2 YYNGEE. V was clipped by 0 bases and J by 4 bases; unmatched bases: 1. The CDR3 loop spans 17 amino acids. The CDR3 nucleotides are TGTGCCAGCAGCGTAGGGGGACTAGCGGGAGGGTACAATGAGCAGTTCTTC. It codes for CASSVGGLAGGYNEQFF. The variable domain in full, with the rest retrieved from reference TRBV9 and TRBJ2-1, is DSGVTQTPKHLITATGQRVTLRCSPRSGDLSVYWYQQSLDQGLQFLIQYYNGEERAKGNILERFSAQQFPDLHSELNLSSLELGDSALYFCASSVGGLAGGYNEQFFGPGTRLTVL.